What follows are 8 T cell receptor beta chains derived from one specimen sequenced in a study of human T cells and chemical hapten exposure. TCRdb reprocessed the RACE reads with MiXCR, giving one entry per CDR3 protein. This sample has just under 60,000 distinct CDR3 sequences, with roughly an eighth found just once. Documented time point: patch test 3, about 24 weeks after DPC sensitization. Specified treatment: therapeutic diphenylcyclopropenone sensitization with weekly scalp DPC. Source: whole blood, taken in connection with sensitization to the hapten diphenylcyclopropenone (DPC). These receptors all stem from a man between 25 and 39 years old with alopecia areata. Some clones in this sample may be carry-over from other donors' samples.

Only a few counts were recorded for this clonotype. The rearrangement uses TRBV5-1 and TRBJ2-7; 9 nucleotides align to TRBD1. J lost 1 base, V lost 4 bases, and 3 bases had no gene match. The CDR3 spans 14 residues. Germline loops: CDR1 SGHRS, CDR2 YFSETQ. CDR3 nucleotides: TGCGCCAGCAGCACGACAGGGGGATCCTACGAGCAGTACTTC. It translates to CASSTTGGSYEQYF.

This clonotype has only a few counts. The chain employs TRBV11-2 and TRBJ2-3, with 11 bases identical to TRBD1. V dropped 5 bases and J dropped 7; count of bases not matched to a gene: 8. Germline CDR1 is SGHAT and CDR2 is FQNNGV. The CDR3 has 15 residues. The chain's CDR3 is CASSPGQGALNTQYF. The CDR3 coding sequence is TGTGCCAGCAGCCCAGGACAGGGGGCGTTAAATACGCAGTATTTT. The full variable domain, its missing parts supplied by reference TRBV11-2 and TRBJ2-3, is EAGVAQSPRYKIIEKRQSVAFWCNPISGHATLYWYQQILGQGPKLLIQFQNNGVVDDSQLPKDRFSAERLKGVDSTLKIQPAKLEDSAVYLCASSPGQGALNTQYFGPGTRLTVL.

At least ten counts were recorded for this clonotype. V gene TRBV5-1 combines with J gene TRBJ2-7, with TRBD1 matching 7 bases. The CDR3 runs to 15 residues. CDR1 and CDR2 from the germline V gene are SGHRS and YFSETQ. V gave up 2 bases and J gave up 0 bases; unmatched junction bases: 5. DNA for the CDR3: TGCGCCAGCAGCTTTGGACAGGCCCGCTCCTACGAGCAGTACTTC. Encoded protein: CASSFGQARSYEQYF.

This clonotype was seen a handful of times. The chain couples TRBV25-1 to TRBJ1-1; 7 bases are a match to TRBD1. J was trimmed by 0 bases and V by 1 base; bases with no gene match: 5. Germline CDR1 is MGHDK and CDR2 is SYGVNS. The CDR3 spans 16 residues. The CDR3 DNA reads as TGTGCCAGCAGTGAATCCGTGACAGGGATGAACACTGAAGCTTTCTTT. This encodes CASSESVTGMNTEAFF.

The chain has TRBV9 and TRBJ2-3; D remains ambiguous. The germline V gene encodes CDR1 SGDLS and CDR2 YYNGEE. The CDR3 length is 12 residues. V was clipped by 6 bases and J by 6 bases, with 11 bases between them. CDR3: CASTPVGDTQYF. The CDR3 DNA sequence: TGTGCCAGCACCCCGGTAGGCGATACGCAGTATTTT. Full variable domain (rest looked up from reference TRBV9 and TRBJ2-3): DSGVTQTPKHLITATGQRVTLRCSPRSGDLSVYWYQQSLDQGLQFLIQYYNGEERAKGNILERFSAQQFPDLHSELNLSSLELGDSALYFCASTPVGDTQYFGPGTRLTVL.

This clonotype was counted a few times. The chain's CDR3 is CSARDRVGNEQFF. The DNA for the CDR3 is TGCAGTGCTAGAGACAGGGTGGGCAATGAGCAGTTCTTC. The V gene is TRBV20-1, the J gene TRBJ2-1; maybe TRBD1 (5 bases). CDR1 and CDR2 from the germline V gene are DFQATT and SNEGSKA (reference sequence). Trimming stripped 0 bases from V and 6 bases from J, with 9 bases between. The CDR3 extends over 13 amino acids.

This clonotype has only a few counts. Here the CDR3 reads CASSPPGNEQFF. The CDR3, as DNA: TGTGCCAGCAGCCCCCCGGGCAATGAGCAGTTCTTC. The V and J genes are TRBV7-2 and TRBJ2-1; no clear D gene. Germline assignment: CDR1 SGHTA and CDR2 FQGNSA. V shed 5 bases and J shed 6 bases, with 8 bases lying between them. This CDR3 contains 12 residues.

A few counts support this clonotype. The chain recombines TRBV9 with TRBJ2-3; no firm D call. The CDR3 loop spans 12 amino acids. Germline CDR1 and CDR2: SGDLS and YYNGEE. Trimming left V 6 bases short and J 2 bases short, with 7 bases between. The chain's CDR3 is CASTPLTDTQYF. The CDR3 DNA sequence: TGTGCCAGCACCCCCCTCACAGATACGCAGTATTTT.